The 16 T cell receptor beta chains reported below all come from one sample, sequenced in a study of vaccination effects on CD4 cells after COVID-19. Sequencing was performed with immunoSEQ multiplex PCR; in TCRdb, only in-frame clones are kept and a portion is missing. The repertoire holds about 15,000 clones, with about 74% as singletons. Antigen-specific CD4+ T cells were expanded (with viral peptide pools) by the ViraFEST assay ahead of sequencing. When around 9 days of culture had elapsed, CD4+ T cells were isolated. The person was diagnosed with PCR-confirmed SARS-CoV-2 infection between March and December 2020. The vaccine given was either BNT162b2 or mRNA-1273, in two doses. Their recognized antigens are unknown. Sample: CD4+ T cells from PBMCs cultured with HCoV-NL63 spike peptides, taken after COVID-19 vaccination. The receptors shown here come from a human donor who had a prior SARS-CoV-2 infection.

The sample holds a few counts of this clone. The chain uses TRBV27 and TRBJ2-5, with 11 bases identical to TRBD2. V lost 5 bases and J lost 5; bases outside the gene matches: 7. The CDR3 has 15 residues. The germline V gene encodes CDR1 MNHEY and CDR2 SMNVEV (reference sequence). The CDR3: CASSTPSGGRETQYF. The DNA for the CDR3 is TGTGCCAGCAGTACACCTAGCGGGGGGCGGGAGACCCAGTACTTC.

The chain recombines TRBV20-1 with TRBJ2-5; no clear D. The CDR3 sequence is 11 residues long. Trimming took off 3 bases at V and 4 bases at J, with 6 bases between the two ends. Germline V gene lookup returns CDR1 DFQATT and CDR2 SNEGSKA (reference sequence). The CDR3, as DNA: TGCAGTGCTAGGTACTTAGAGACCCAGTACTTC. Translating it yields CSARYLETQYF.

The chain joins TRBV7-3 to TRBJ2-1; TRBD2 matches at 10 bases. Germline V gene sequence: CDR1 SGHTA, CDR2 FQGTGA. V dropped 5 bases and J dropped 3; count of bases not matched to a gene: 10. CDR3 size: 17 residues. The CDR3 DNA follows: TGTGCCAGCAGCCTCACCCACATAGCGGGGGGCTACAATGAGCAGTTCTTC. It encodes CASSLTHIAGGYNEQFF.

The rearrangement joins TRBV6-1 to TRBJ2-2; 8 nucleotides agree with TRBD1. Trimming took 2 bases from V and 7 from J; bases not matched to a gene: 6. CDR3 size: 15 residues. Germline V gives CDR1 MNHNS, CDR2 SASEGT. This CDR3 reads CASSEQGAVGGELFF. The CDR3 DNA is TGTGCCAGCAGTGAACAGGGGGCTGTCGGCGGGGAGCTGTTTTTT.

Only a few counts were recorded for this clone. The rearrangement uses TRBV5-1 and TRBJ1-1, with unresolved D. This CDR3 is built from 12 residues. Trimming left V 2 bases short and J 1 base short, with 3 bases between. The germline V gene encodes CDR1 SGHRS and CDR2 YFSETQ. The CDR3 here is CASSFGNTEAFF. CDR3 nucleotide sequence: TGCGCCAGCAGCTTTGGGAACACTGAAGCTTTCTTT.

The V gene is TRBV29-1, the J gene TRBJ2-1; 12 bases line up with TRBD2. There are 15 residues in the CDR3. The germline gives CDR1 SQVTM, CDR2 ANQGSEA. V trimming: 4 bases; J trimming: 10 bases; junction bases outside the gene matches: 11. The CDR3 region is CSVAYWSLAGGEQFF. The CDR3 DNA sequence: TGCAGCGTTGCGTACTGGAGTCTAGCGGGGGGGGAGCAGTTCTTC.

The rearrangement links TRBV7-3 to TRBJ2-7; TRBD1 is a possible D gene (5 bases). The CDR3 covers 13 residues. Per germline, CDR1 SGHTA and CDR2 FQGTGA. The V end was cut by 0 bases, the J end by 7 bases, with 10 bases between. The CDR3 here is CASSLTGAGEQYF. The DNA for the CDR3 is TGTGCCAGCAGCTTAACAGGGGCCGGGGAGCAGTACTTC.

V and J are TRBV7-3 and TRBJ2-1, with D tentatively TRBD2 (5 bases). V lost 1 base and J lost 8, with 9 bases in between. Germline V CDR1 and CDR2: SGHTA, FQGTGA. This CDR3 has 13 amino acids. The CDR3 bases are TGTGCCAGCAGCTTAATCGCGGGCTATGAGCAGTTCTTC. This translates into CASSLIAGYEQFF. Full variable domain (missing parts from reference TRBV7-3 and TRBJ2-1): GAGVSQTPSNKVTEKGKYVELRCDPISGHTALYWYRQSLGQGPEFLIYFQGTGAADDSGLPNDRFFAVRPEGSVSTLKIQRTERGDSAVYLCASSLIAGYEQFFGPGTRLTVL.

This chain connects TRBV6-6 to TRBJ1-1, with D possibly being TRBD1 (6 bases). CDR1 is MNHNY, CDR2 SVGAGI, per germline (reference sequence). Trimming took off 4 bases at V and 2 bases at J, with 11 bases between the two ends. The CDR3 totals 14 residues. This CDR3 reads CASSSDRFNTEAFF. CDR3 nucleotides: TGTGCCAGCAGTTCTGACAGGTTTAACACTGAAGCTTTCTTT.

The chain employs TRBV5-1 and TRBJ2-3; the D gene is possibly TRBD2 (6 bases). The CDR3 contains 15 residues. Germline V CDR1 and CDR2: SGHRS, YFSETQ. V lost 4 bases to trimming and J lost 2 bases, with 14 bases between them. The CDR3 coding sequence is TGCGCCAGCAGCCGTGGAGCGGGCTACACAGATACGCAGTATTTT. It codes for CASSRGAGYTDTQYF. Complete variable domain (other parts from reference TRBV5-1 and TRBJ2-3): KAGVTQTPRYLIKTRGQQVTLSCSPISGHRSVSWYQQTPGQGLQFLFEYFSETQRNKGNFPGRFSGRQFSNSRSEMNVSTLELGDSALYLCASSRGAGYTDTQYFGPGTRLTVL.

The chain has TRBV5-1 and TRBJ2-7; a weak D match, TRBD2 (5 bases). Germline CDR1 reads SGHRS; CDR2 reads YFSETQ. V was cut by 4 bases and J by 2 bases, with 13 bases left in between. The CDR3 has 14 residues. The CDR3 DNA is TGCGCCAGCAGCCGCGGAGGCCGTCCCTACGAGCAGTACTTC. It is translated as CASSRGGRPYEQYF.

The J gene is TRBJ2-3, the V gene TRBV18; D is uncertain. The CDR3 consists of 15 residues. From germline, CDR1 is KGHSH and CDR2 LQKENI. With 6 bases removed from V and 4 bases from J, the gap between germline ends came to 17 bases. In DNA form, the CDR3 reads TGTGCCAGCTCGCTACGGTTCTTGGCCTCAGATACGCAGTATTTT. The encoded protein is CASSLRFLASDTQYF.

This sequence joins TRBV4-2 and TRBJ2-3; TRBD1 matches at 7 bases. V trimming: 3 bases; J trimming: 4 bases; junction bases outside the gene matches: 7. Germline V gene sequence: CDR1 LGHNA, CDR2 YNFKEQ. The CDR3 loop spans 15 amino acids. CDR3 DNA: TGTGCCAGCAGCCACCCGACAGGGTCTGCAGATACGCAGTATTTT. Translation gives CASSHPTGSADTQYF.

V gene TRBV2 combines with J gene TRBJ1-2; D unresolved. V was pared by 3 bases and J by 2 bases, with 10 bases between. Germline V gene sequence: CDR1 SNHLY, CDR2 FYNNEI. CDR3 length equals 14 residues. In DNA, the CDR3 is TGTGCCAGCAGTGAGCGCTGGGGAAACTATGGCTACACCTTC. Its protein is CASSERWGNYGYTF.

This chain links TRBV18 with TRBJ2-3; perhaps D is TRBD1 or TRBD2 (5 bases each). The CDR3 runs 15 residues. V shed 5 bases and J shed 2 bases, with 14 bases lying between them. Germline V gene sequence: CDR1 KGHSH, CDR2 LQKENI. The CDR3 here is CASSSEGSHTDTQYF. The CDR3 DNA follows: TGTGCCAGCTCATCCGAGGGGAGCCACACAGATACGCAGTATTTT.

The chain employs TRBV2 and TRBJ2-5, with a tentative D call TRBD2 (5 bases). Germline V gene data show CDR1 as SNHLY and CDR2 as FYNNEI. The V gene lost 10 bases and the J gene lost 5 bases, with 14 bases spanning the gap. The CDR3 is 12 residues long. The DNA of the CDR3 is TGTGCCACCCAGTCTCCGGGGGAGACCCAGTACTTC. This sequence encodes CATQSPGETQYF.